This T cell receptor (beta chain) was documented in a study of control samples from healthy donors and cancer patients. V lost 3 bases and J 1 base, leaving 8 bases between the germline ends. CDR3 length: 14 residues. Germline V lookup: CDR1 SGHNT, CDR2 YYREEE (reference sequence). This clone was seen more than once but under ten times. Clones were read by immunoSEQ multiplex PCR, and TCRdb kept only the in-frame ones, dropping some. The sample contains about 120,000 clones, roughly 90% of which appear only once. Sequencing was carried out using blood. The chain links TRBV5-4 to TRBJ1-5, with unresolved D. This TCR derives from a woman aged 50 to 60 in good health. CDR3 in DNA: TGTGCCAGCAGCTCAAAGGGAAGCAATCAGCCCCAGCATTTT. Encoded protein: CASSSKGSNQPQHF.